This T cell receptor (beta chain) was recorded in a study of cytomegalovirus exposure and HLA in healthy donors. Study observations and caveats: It was confirmed in vitro that a few of the CMV-associated chains were specific for CMV antigens. Cytomegalovirus-associated status was assigned to approximately 160 TCR beta chains. Most TCR sequences proved rare, with some public TCRs found in many donors.

The CDR3 is 19 residues long. The germline gives CDR1 MDHEN, CDR2 SYDVKM. J lost 0 bases, V lost 2 bases, and 13 bases had no gene match. Libraries were prepared by immunoSEQ multiplex PCR; TCRdb keeps only in-frame clonotypes and omits some of them. The sample shows around 140,000 clones, approximately 94% of them seen only once. Separation from the roughly 670-subject first cohort characterized the 120-subject validation cohort, to which the donors belonged. Of note for this clone: The antigen is undetermined.

The TCR sequence derives from a man younger than 35 in good health and CMV-seropositive. The rearrangement joins TRBV28 to TRBJ1-5; 7 bases are a match to TRBD1. Input material: PBMCs. Here the CDR3 reads CASSLRRGLGSGSNQPQHF. The CDR3 region has the DNA TGTGCCAGCAGTTTAAGGAGGGGGCTCGGGTCCGGTAGCAATCAGCCCCAGCATTTT.